The 18 T cell receptor beta chains listed next were all sequenced from one sample in a study of cytomegalovirus exposure and HLA in healthy donors. Generated by immunoSEQ multiplex PCR, the TCRdb table keeps only in-frame clones and is missing some. The table has 150,000 to 200,000 clones, about 95% seen once. The sample taken for sequencing was PBMCs. Receptor source: a woman younger than 30 in good health and CMV-seronegative.

J is TRBJ2-3 and V is TRBV25-1; 8 nucleotides align to TRBD2. Looked up from germline, CDR1 is MGHDK and CDR2 is SYGVNS. The length of the CDR3 is 14 residues. Trimming cost V 10 bases and J 4 bases; bases outside gene matches: 10. The CDR3, as DNA: TGTGCCACCACCTCGGCGGGGGGATCAGATACGCAGTATTTT. It is translated as CATTSAGGSDTQYF.

The rearrangement joins TRBV7-2 to TRBJ2-3; D remains unclear. Trimming removed 5 bases at V and 5 bases at J, with 11 bases between. The CDR3 sequence is 13 residues long. Germline values: CDR1 SGHTA, CDR2 FQGNSA. CDR3 in amino acids: CASSLPFGDTQYF. CDR3 coding DNA: TGTGCCAGCAGCCTACCGTTTGGAGATACGCAGTATTTT.

V is TRBV5-1 and J is TRBJ1-1, with D perhaps matching TRBD1 (6 bases). V gave up 4 bases and J gave up 4 bases, with 17 bases separating them. The length of the CDR3 is 15 residues. Germline CDR1 and CDR2: SGHRS and YFSETQ. CDR3 nucleotides: TGCGCCAGCAGCACCCGTGGGGGGGGCGGCACTGAAGCTTTCTTT. It is translated as CASSTRGGGGTEAFF.

The chain joins TRBV6-1 to TRBJ2-1; 9 positions match TRBD2. Unmatched junction bases numbered 6, after V lost 8 bases and J lost 4 bases. Germline CDR1 MNHNS, CDR2 SASEGT. This CDR3 spans 14 amino acids. The CDR3 here is CASEASGVYNEQFF. In nucleotides, the CDR3 is TGTGCCAGCGAAGCTAGCGGGGTATACAATGAGCAGTTCTTC.

The chain has TRBV5-1 and TRBJ1-1; D is perhaps TRBD1 (6 bases). CDR3 size: 15 residues. Germline V lookup: CDR1 SGHRS, CDR2 YFSETQ. V lost 0 bases, J lost 1 base, and 10 bases lay in between. CDR3 amino acids: CASSLDGQTNTEAFF. DNA of the CDR3: TGCGCCAGCAGCTTGGACGGACAGACGAACACTGAAGCTTTCTTT.

The chain couples TRBV6-5 to TRBJ1-3, with TRBD1 matching over 8 bases. J was trimmed by 6 bases and V by 5 bases; bases with no gene match: 9. The CDR3 is 15 residues long. Germline loops: CDR1 MNHEY, CDR2 SVGAGI. The CDR3: CASSIDRGVENTIYF. The CDR3 region has the DNA TGTGCCAGCAGTATTGACAGGGGAGTGGAAAACACCATATATTTT.

The CDR3 region has the DNA TGTGCCAGCAGCTTAGCCGGACAGGGCGTTGAAGGCTACACCTTC. Its protein product is CASSLAGQGVEGYTF. This sequence joins TRBV7-2 and TRBJ1-2, with 8 nucleotides matching TRBD1. The germline gives CDR1 SGHTA, CDR2 FQGNSA. The CDR3 length is 15 residues. Trimming removed 0 bases from V and 8 bases from J; junction bases left unmatched: 8. Combining the CDR3 with reference TRBV7-2 and TRBJ1-2 gives the whole variable domain GAGVSQSPSNKVTEKGKDVELRCDPISGHTALYWYRQSLGQGLEFLIYFQGNSAPDKSGLPSDRFSAERTGGSVSTLTIQRTQQEDSAVYLCASSLAGQGVEGYTFGSGTRLTVV.

This rearrangement joins TRBV27 to TRBJ2-3; D is possibly TRBD2 (7 bases). CDR1 and CDR2 (germline): MNHEY, SMNVEV (reference sequence). The CDR3 consists of 14 residues. V lost 4 bases and J lost 7, with 15 bases in between. The CDR3, as DNA: TGTGCCAGCAGTTGGGGGGGGCCGGGTAATACGCAGTATTTT. Translation: CASSWGGPGNTQYF.

The rearrangement joins TRBV2 to TRBJ1-5; D might be TRBD1 (5 bases). Trimming took 5 bases from V and 6 from J, leaving 14 bases between them. Germline CDR1 reads SNHLY; CDR2 reads FYNNEI. CDR3 length equals 14 residues. The CDR3 loop is CASSPDSLGQPQHF. CDR3 DNA sequence: TGTGCCAGCAGTCCTGACAGTCTTGGTCAGCCCCAGCATTTT.

The chain carries TRBV11-3 and TRBJ2-6, with TRBD1 matching over 9 bases. CDR1 and CDR2 (germline): SGHNT, YENEEA. The junction had 2 bases not matched to a gene; V was cut back by 4 bases and J by 1 base. The length of the CDR3 is 16 residues. This CDR3 reads CASSSQGASGANVLTF. CDR3 coding DNA: TGTGCCAGCAGCTCACAGGGGGCATCTGGGGCCAACGTCCTGACTTTC.

V and J are TRBV19 and TRBJ2-1; 9 bases fit TRBD2. V gave up 3 bases and J gave up 0 bases; unmatched junction bases: 0. CDR1 and CDR2 from the germline V gene are LNHDA and SQIVND (reference sequence). The CDR3 contains 15 residues. The DNA of the CDR3 is TGTGCCAGTAGTATTAGCGGGAGCTCCTACAATGAGCAGTTCTTC. Translation gives CASSISGSSYNEQFF.

The chain has TRBV6-5 and TRBJ1-1; 7 bases agree with TRBD1. The CDR3 totals 14 residues. The V segment lost 6 bases and the J segment 11 bases; nucleotides outside the gene matches: 15. CDR1 is MNHEY and CDR2 is SVGAGI in the germline V gene. The CDR3 here is CASSRDRSRSAAFF. In nucleotides, the CDR3 is TGTGCCAGCAGCCGGGACAGAAGCAGAAGTGCGGCTTTCTTT.

The rearrangement links TRBV30 to TRBJ1-6; 7 bases are shared with TRBD1. Germline V gene data show CDR1 as GTSNPN and CDR2 as SVGIG (reference sequence). J gave up 7 bases and V 2 bases, and 17 bases lay outside the gene matches. The CDR3 runs 18 residues. CDR3 loop: CAWSFFLGPGQPNSPLHF. Written as DNA, the CDR3 is TGTGCCTGGAGTTTTTTTTTAGGACCGGGACAGCCGAATTCACCCCTCCACTTT.

This clone was recorded once. The V call is TRBV6-5, the J call TRBJ1-2; 9 positions match TRBD1. The CDR3 length is 16 residues. The J segment lost 3 bases and the V segment lost 2 bases, leaving 7 bases of the junction unmatched. Germline-derived CDR1 and CDR2 are MNHEY and SVGAGI. CDR3 sequence (DNA): TGTGCCAGCAGTTACGAACGACAGGGGGGATACTATGGCTACACCTTC. It yields the protein CASSYERQGGYYGYTF.

The chain combines TRBV5-6 with TRBJ2-7; the D gene is possibly TRBD2 (6 bases). This CDR3 is built from 14 residues. From germline, CDR1 is SGHDT and CDR2 YYEEEE. V was trimmed by 4 bases and J by 3 bases, leaving 14 bases between them. CDR3 region: CASSTGTSNYEQYF. DNA of the CDR3: TGTGCCAGCAGCACCGGGACTTCAAACTACGAGCAGTACTTC.

The genes are TRBV18 and TRBJ1-3; D gene uncertain. Germline V lookup: CDR1 KGHSH, CDR2 LQKENI. Between the trimmed V and J ends, which lost 1 base and 11 bases, there was a span of 12 bases. This CDR3 contains 13 residues. The CDR3 bases are TGTGCCAGCTCACCACAAGGACGGGAGCCCATATATTTT. Its protein is CASSPQGREPIYF. Complete variable domain (other parts from reference TRBV18 and TRBJ1-3): NAGVMQNPRHLVRRRGQEARLRCSPMKGHSHVYWYRQLPEEGLKFMVYLQKENIIDESGMPKERFSAEFPKEGPSILRIQQVVRGDSAAYFCASSPQGREPIYFGEGSWLTVV.

The DNA for the CDR3 is TGTGCCTGGAGTAGTGACAACTATAATTCACCCCTCCACTTT. This encodes CAWSSDNYNSPLHF. The chain is built from TRBV30 and TRBJ1-6; D uncertain. V dropped 2 bases and J dropped 3 bases, with 8 bases sitting between them. This CDR3 is built from 14 residues. Germline assignment: CDR1 GTSNPN and CDR2 SVGIG (reference sequence).

The chain couples TRBV7-8 to TRBJ1-2; maybe TRBD1 (6 bases). Germline V gives CDR1 SGHVS, CDR2 FQNEAQ. The CDR3 loop spans 16 amino acids. V dropped 1 base and J dropped 6 bases, with 18 bases sitting between them. This chain's CDR3 is CASSLVWGQTNHGYTF. CDR3 nucleotide sequence: TGTGCCAGCAGCTTAGTTTGGGGACAAACAAACCATGGCTACACCTTC.